A selection of T cell receptor beta chains follows, all from one sample in a study of shared clonotypes between healthy human individuals. Sequencing was performed with immunoSEQ multiplex PCR; in TCRdb, only in-frame clones are kept and a portion is missing. The sample yields under 2.5 million clones, about 90% seen once. Source material: naive CD4+ T cells from PBMCs. The receptors derive from a man aged 18 to 29 in good health. Some clones in this sample may be carry-over from other donors' samples. Each CDR3 is given with its conserved first and last residue. The D gene is left open where the match is weak. Size is stated for part of the rows, as once, few or many counts, or as a class when the clone is expanded.

d_call: -; v_call: TRBV7-2; j_call: TRBJ2-7; clone_size: -; cdr3_aa: CASSLIIGREQYF; cdr3_nt: TGTGCCAGCAGCTTAATAATCGGCCGCGAGCAGTACTTC
d_call: -; v_call: TRBV4-1; j_call: TRBJ2-1; clone_size: -; cdr3_aa: CASSQGTEYNEQFF; cdr3_nt: TGCGCCAGCAGCCAAGGGACGGAGTACAATGAGCAGTTCTTC
d_call: TRBD1; v_call: TRBV29-1; j_call: TRBJ2-7; clone_size: -; cdr3_aa: CSVDAGGYEQYF; cdr3_nt: TGCAGCGTTGATGCAGGGGGCTACGAGCAGTACTTC
d_call: -; v_call: TRBV5-1; j_call: TRBJ1-1; clone_size: -; cdr3_aa: CASRLTAPNTEAFF; cdr3_nt: TGCGCCAGCAGACTCACAGCCCCGAACACTGAAGCTTTCTTT
d_call: TRBD2; v_call: TRBV19; j_call: TRBJ2-7; clone_size: -; cdr3_aa: CASSIASGTSSYEQYF; cdr3_nt: TGTGCCAGTAGTATAGCGAGCGGGACGAGCTCCTACGAGCAGTACTTC
d_call: -; v_call: TRBV30; j_call: TRBJ2-5; clone_size: once; cdr3_aa: CAWSVGGAGETQYF; cdr3_nt: TGTGCCTGGAGTGTAGGGGGGGCGGGAGAGACCCAGTACTTC
d_call: TRBD1; v_call: TRBV7-2; j_call: TRBJ1-1; clone_size: -; cdr3_aa: CASSGMAGGGFGEAFF; cdr3_nt: TGTGCCAGCAGCGGGATGGCAGGGGGCGGCTTCGGTGAAGCTTTCTTT
d_call: -; v_call: TRBV5-1; j_call: TRBJ2-5; clone_size: -; cdr3_aa: CASSLAGTGGETQYF; cdr3_nt: TGCGCCAGCAGCTTGGCTGGGACGGGCGGGGAGACCCAGTACTTC
d_call: TRBD2; v_call: TRBV4-1; j_call: TRBJ2-3; clone_size: -; cdr3_aa: CASSLSGRRESDTQYF; cdr3_nt: TGCGCCAGCAGCCTCTCCGGAAGGCGGGAGTCCGATACGCAGTATTTT
d_call: -; v_call: TRBV27; j_call: TRBJ2-5; clone_size: -; cdr3_aa: CASRIMGSKETQYF; cdr3_nt: TGTGCCAGCAGAATAATGGGGTCAAAAGAGACCCAGTACTTC
d_call: -; v_call: TRBV29-1; j_call: TRBJ2-2; clone_size: -; cdr3_aa: CSVVRTPNTGELFF; cdr3_nt: TGCAGCGTTGTGAGAACACCGAACACCGGGGAGCTGTTTTTT
d_call: -; v_call: TRBV7-2; j_call: TRBJ1-1; clone_size: once; cdr3_aa: CASSFGAHTEAFF; cdr3_nt: TGTGCCAGCAGCTTCGGGGCACACACTGAAGCTTTCTTT
d_call: TRBD2; v_call: TRBV11-2; j_call: TRBJ2-5; clone_size: -; cdr3_aa: CASSFAGGETQYF; cdr3_nt: TGTGCCAGCAGCTTTGCGGGGGGGGAGACCCAGTACTTC
d_call: -; v_call: TRBV5-1; j_call: TRBJ2-1; clone_size: -; cdr3_aa: CASRPESDGQFF; cdr3_nt: TGCGCCAGCAGACCCGAGTCGGATGGGCAGTTCTTC
d_call: TRBD1; v_call: TRBV18; j_call: TRBJ2-1; clone_size: -; cdr3_aa: CASSRQGLSSYNEQFF; cdr3_nt: TGTGCCAGCTCTCGACAGGGTTTAAGCTCCTACAATGAGCAGTTCTTC
d_call: -; v_call: TRBV5-1; j_call: TRBJ1-1; clone_size: -; cdr3_aa: CASSLRGNTEAFF; cdr3_nt: TGCGCCAGCAGCTTAAGAGGGAACACTGAAGCTTTCTTT
d_call: -; v_call: TRBV9; j_call: TRBJ2-1; clone_size: -; cdr3_aa: CASSGDWYNEQFF; cdr3_nt: TGTGCCAGCAGCGGCGACTGGTACAATGAGCAGTTCTTC
d_call: TRBD2; v_call: TRBV7-2; j_call: TRBJ2-7; clone_size: -; cdr3_aa: CASSLGLAGGEQYF; cdr3_nt: TGTGCCAGCAGCCTTGGACTAGCGGGAGGCGAGCAGTACTTC
d_call: -; v_call: TRBV15; j_call: TRBJ1-3; clone_size: -; cdr3_aa: CATSRDLVAGGAYGNTIYF; cdr3_nt: TGTGCCACCAGCAGAGATCTAGTCGCGGGGGGCGCTTATGGAAACACCATATATTTT
d_call: -; v_call: TRBV25-1; j_call: TRBJ1-2; clone_size: -; cdr3_aa: CASSKGRGYTF; cdr3_nt: TGTGCCAGCAGTAAAGGTCGTGGCTACACCTTC
d_call: TRBD1; v_call: TRBV29-1; j_call: TRBJ2-1; clone_size: -; cdr3_aa: CSVAGTASYNEQFF; cdr3_nt: TGCAGCGTTGCCGGGACAGCCTCCTACAATGAGCAGTTCTTC
d_call: -; v_call: TRBV4-1; j_call: TRBJ2-5; clone_size: -; cdr3_aa: CASSQDPHRETQYF; cdr3_nt: TGCGCCAGCAGCCAAGATCCTCACAGAGAGACCCAGTACTTC
d_call: -; v_call: TRBV7-3; j_call: TRBJ2-3; clone_size: -; cdr3_aa: CASSLTGALIDTQYF; cdr3_nt: TGTGCCAGCAGCTTAACGGGAGCTTTGATAGATACGCAGTATTTT
d_call: TRBD1; v_call: TRBV11-2; j_call: TRBJ1-2; clone_size: -; cdr3_aa: CASSPGGGKGVSLGYTF; cdr3_nt: TGTGCCAGCAGCCCAGGGGGGGGAAAGGGCGTCTCGTTGGGCTACACCTTC
d_call: TRBD1; v_call: TRBV18; j_call: TRBJ2-5; clone_size: -; cdr3_aa: CASSPDRGPGETQYF; cdr3_nt: TGTGCCAGCTCACCCGACAGGGGCCCAGGGGAGACCCAGTACTTC
d_call: -; v_call: TRBV12-5; j_call: TRBJ2-1; clone_size: -; cdr3_aa: CASAGEGYNEQFF; cdr3_nt: TGTGCTAGTGCCGGAGAGGGCTACAATGAGCAGTTCTTC
d_call: -; v_call: TRBV5-4; j_call: TRBJ2-1; clone_size: -; cdr3_aa: CASSHKAPGNEQFF; cdr3_nt: TGTGCCAGCAGCCATAAAGCTCCGGGCAATGAGCAGTTCTTC
d_call: -; v_call: TRBV4-1; j_call: TRBJ2-7; clone_size: -; cdr3_aa: CASSQDLTVRYEQYF; cdr3_nt: TGCGCCAGCAGCCAAGATTTGACAGTGCGCTACGAGCAGTACTTC
d_call: TRBD1; v_call: TRBV29-1; j_call: TRBJ2-2; clone_size: -; cdr3_aa: CSVGQGVYSGLTGELFF; cdr3_nt: TGCAGCGTTGGACAGGGAGTGTACTCAGGACTCACCGGGGAGCTGTTTTTT
d_call: -; v_call: TRBV4-3; j_call: TRBJ1-2; clone_size: -; cdr3_aa: CASSQDHGTRIYGYTF; cdr3_nt: TGCGCCAGCAGCCAAGATCACGGGACACGAATCTATGGCTACACCTTC
d_call: TRBD2; v_call: TRBV30; j_call: TRBJ2-1; clone_size: once; cdr3_aa: CAWMSGGSSDEQFF; cdr3_nt: TGTGCCTGGATGAGTGGCGGGAGTTCCGATGAGCAGTTCTTC
d_call: TRBD1; v_call: TRBV7-3; j_call: TRBJ1-1; clone_size: -; cdr3_aa: CASSLRQGIVAFF; cdr3_nt: TGTGCCAGCAGCTTAAGACAGGGGATCGTGGCTTTCTTT
d_call: TRBD1; v_call: TRBV19; j_call: TRBJ1-1; clone_size: -; cdr3_aa: CASSHQGVRNTEAFF; cdr3_nt: TGTGCCAGTAGTCACCAGGGGGTGAGGAACACTGAAGCTTTCTTT
d_call: TRBD2; v_call: TRBV5-1; j_call: TRBJ2-3; clone_size: -; cdr3_aa: CASVGLAGGPDTQYF; cdr3_nt: TGCGCCAGTGTCGGACTAGCGGGAGGGCCAGATACGCAGTATTTT
d_call: TRBD2; v_call: TRBV9; j_call: TRBJ2-1; clone_size: -; cdr3_aa: CASSPAGGLYNEQFF; cdr3_nt: TGTGCCAGCAGCCCGGCGGGAGGGCTGTACAATGAGCAGTTCTTC
d_call: -; v_call: TRBV11-2; j_call: TRBJ2-5; clone_size: -; cdr3_aa: CASSSNRVHASQYF; cdr3_nt: TGTGCCAGCAGCTCAAACCGGGTCCATGCGTCCCAGTACTTC